This TCR beta chain was sequenced during a study of T cell responses to AZD1222 COVID-19 vaccine. Germline assignment: CDR1 LNHDA and CDR2 SQIVND (reference sequence). V was pared by 6 bases and J by 0 bases, with 8 bases of the junction left unmatched. The CDR3 contains 16 residues. In the case of this clone: Its antigen remains unknown.

Whole-study results and caveats: Spike-specific TCR breadth and depth rose after two AZD1222 doses. Donors were largely white British and mainly female; clonal diversity was possibly underestimated.

The assay was immunoSEQ multiplex PCR, and TCRdb's table has in-frame clones only and misses some. The sample records roughly 51,000 clones, roughly 90% being singletons. This sequence joins TRBV19 and TRBJ2-1, with 7 bases that match TRBD2. Sequences were derived from peripheral blood, sampled 28 days after the second AZD1222 dose. The TCR comes from an adult who received the AZD1222 COVID-19 vaccine. The DNA of the CDR3 is TGTGCCAGTAGAAGGCGGGGGTCTGACTCCTACAATGAGCAGTTCTTC. This codes for CASRRRGSDSYNEQFF.